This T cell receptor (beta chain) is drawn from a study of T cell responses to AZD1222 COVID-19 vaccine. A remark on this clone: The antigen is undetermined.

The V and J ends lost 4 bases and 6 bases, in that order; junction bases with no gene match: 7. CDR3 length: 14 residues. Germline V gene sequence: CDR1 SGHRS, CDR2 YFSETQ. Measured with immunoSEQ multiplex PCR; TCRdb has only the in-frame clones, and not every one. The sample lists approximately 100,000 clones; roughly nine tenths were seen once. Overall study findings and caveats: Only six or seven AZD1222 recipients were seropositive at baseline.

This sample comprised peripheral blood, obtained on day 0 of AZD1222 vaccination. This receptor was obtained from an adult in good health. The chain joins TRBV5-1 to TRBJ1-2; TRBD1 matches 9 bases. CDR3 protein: CASSGMDRGDGYTF. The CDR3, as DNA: TGCGCCAGCAGCGGTATGGACAGGGGAGATGGCTACACCTTC.